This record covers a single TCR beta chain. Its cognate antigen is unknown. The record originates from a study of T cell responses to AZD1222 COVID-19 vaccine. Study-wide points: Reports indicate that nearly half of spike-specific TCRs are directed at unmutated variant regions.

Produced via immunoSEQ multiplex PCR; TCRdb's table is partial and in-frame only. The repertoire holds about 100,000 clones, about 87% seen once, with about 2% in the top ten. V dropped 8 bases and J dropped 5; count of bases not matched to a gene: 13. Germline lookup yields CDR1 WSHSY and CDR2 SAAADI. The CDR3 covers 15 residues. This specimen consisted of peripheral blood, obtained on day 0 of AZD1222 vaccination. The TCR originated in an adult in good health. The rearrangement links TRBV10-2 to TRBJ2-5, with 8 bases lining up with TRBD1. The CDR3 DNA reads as TGCGCCAGCGAAGGACAGGGAATGGTTCCGGAGACCCAGTACTTC. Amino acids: CASEGQGMVPETQYF.